A selection of T cell receptor beta chains follows, all from one sample in a study of blood T cell repertoires in COVID-19. Produced via immunoSEQ multiplex PCR; TCRdb's table is partial and in-frame only. Found here are about 190,000 clones, about 85% of them singletons; the top ten hold around 7%. The specimen was peripheral blood. Source of these receptors: an older man with COVID-19, enrolled during active disease. Both conserved end residues are part of each CDR3.

j_call	v_call	cdr3_aa
TRBJ2-7	TRBV19	CASSIGDRVIYEQYF
TRBJ1-2	TRBV3-1/TRBV3-2	CASSHRDRGRGGYTF
TRBJ2-7	TRBV9	CASSRDMGTYEQYF
TRBJ2-7	TRBV6-6	CASTNRGLSAYEQYF
TRBJ1-4	TRBV19	CASSTDRVNEKLFF
TRBJ1-3	TRBV11-2	CASSLSQGGNTIYF
TRBJ2-7	TRBV18	CASSPSVDRVYEQYF
TRBJ1-2	TRBV28	CASRFQQVGYGYTF
TRBJ1-2	TRBV21-1	CASSKATGNYGYTF
TRBJ1-6	TRBV6-5	CASTAGAGNSPLHF
TRBJ2-7	TRBV29-1	CSVSQGSYEQYF
TRBJ2-1	TRBV14	CASSQEQGGNYNEQFF
TRBJ1-2	TRBV28	CATREAGDGYTF
TRBJ1-1	TRBV7-2	CASSSTGGMNTEAFF
TRBJ2-1	TRBV7-7	CASSLVVGAYEQFF
TRBJ1-2	TRBV9	CASSVVAGEPGGYTF
TRBJ1-2	TRBV24-1	CATSDSDRHYGYTF
TRBJ2-2	TRBV6-6	CASGGTPNTGELFF
TRBJ2-7	TRBV6-2/TRBV6-3	CASSYPPGQRAYEQYF
TRBJ1-2	TRBV10-3	CAISPGGDYGYTF
TRBJ2-1	TRBV7-3	CASSLMASPLYNEQFF
TRBJ2-2	TRBV5-4	CASSLVWGRNTGELFF
TRBJ1-2	TRBV4-3	CASSQEARGRLGYTF
TRBJ2-2	TRBV6-5	CASRGQGNGELFF
TRBJ2-1	TRBV27	CASNPGSYNEQFF
TRBJ1-5	TRBV5-4	CASSPEPQQGQPQHF
TRBJ1-5	TRBV4-1	CASSQAFQGAQPQHF
TRBJ2-7	TRBV5-1	CASSPSGQGYEQYF
TRBJ1-6	TRBV5-1	CASSLDGVREPLHF
TRBJ1-2	TRBV19	CASSSQVNYGYTF
TRBJ2-2	TRBV7-8	CASSRRREGWTGELFF
TRBJ1-5	TRBV4-3	CASSQDLSQPQHF
TRBJ1-2	TRBV27	CASSLREGRGYGYTF
TRBJ1-2	TRBV12-3/TRBV12-4	CASSPYRGGTF
TRBJ1-3	TRBV11-3	CASSVGGLSGNTIYF
TRBJ1-2	TRBV6-1	CASSEAGRYGYTF
TRBJ2-1	TRBV12-3/TRBV12-4	CASSSTGQSEVF
TRBJ1-5	TRBV7-2	CASSFDRAQPQHF
TRBJ1-3	TRBV15	CATSDRTASSGNTIYF
TRBJ1-1	TRBV11-2	CASSLLYNTEAFF
TRBJ2-7	TRBV2	CASSEARQGLYF
TRBJ1-4	TRBV2	CASSLDRGNEKLFF
TRBJ1-5	TRBV19	CASSMERGNQPQHF
TRBJ2-2	TRBV5-4	CASSPPGLAEAGELFF
TRBJ1-2	TRBV19	CASSIKDRGFYGYTF